A selection of T cell receptor beta chains follows, all from one sample in a study of immune heterogeneity within non-small cell lung tumors. TCRdb used MiXCR to reprocess the multiplex PCR reads, holding one entry per CDR3 protein. The profile shows 10,000 to 15,000 distinct CDR3 sequences, under 30% of them singletons. The specimen was lung tumor tissue. The source is a man aged 50 to 59 with non-small cell lung cancer. Each CDR3 is given with its conserved first and last residue. The D gene is left open where the match is weak. The size entry is marked missing in some rows and otherwise reads once, few, many or a size class.

TRBJ1-6	.	.	TRBV6-6	CASSYSTLGNNSAVLF	TGTGCCAGCAGTTACTCGACTTTGGGAAACAATTCAGCCGTCCTCTTT
TRBJ2-1	.	many	TRBV19	CASHFNDRYNEQFF	TGTGCCAGTCACTTTAATGACAGATACAATGAGCAGTTCTTC
TRBJ1-2	TRBD1	medium-sized	TRBV5-1	CASSVGQGVDGYTF	TGCGCCAGCAGCGTCGGACAGGGGGTTGATGGCTACACCTTC
TRBJ2-7	.	.	TRBV10-1	CASSYPGYEQYF	TGCGCCAGCAGTTATCCGGGGTACGAGCAGTACTTC
TRBJ1-5	.	.	TRBV7-9	CASSLGGGRSNQPQHF	TGTGCCAGCAGCTTAGGAGGCGGCAGGAGCAATCAGCCCCAGCATTTT
TRBJ1-6	TRBD1	many	TRBV7-9	CASSVQGTGSPLHF	TGTGCCAGCAGCGTACAGGGGACAGGTTCACCCCTCCACTTT
TRBJ1-6	.	many	TRBV20-1	CSASLRRDPWDLHF	TGCAGTGCTAGCCTCCGACGGGATCCTTGGGACCTCCACTTT
TRBJ2-1	TRBD2	medium-sized	TRBV28	CASSLAGVNNEQFF	TGTGCCAGCAGTCTAGCGGGAGTAAACAATGAGCAGTTCTTC
TRBJ2-3	TRBD1	.	TRBV2	CASTPGQGEDTQYF	TGTGCCAGCACCCCGGGACAGGGTGAAGATACGCAGTATTTT
TRBJ1-5	.	many	TRBV3-1	CASGPGNQPQHF	TGTGCCAGCGGACCGGGTAATCAGCCCCAGCATTTT
TRBJ1-5	.	many	TRBV24-1	CATSDLYDQPQHF	TGTGCCACCAGTGATTTGTACGATCAGCCCCAGCATTTT
TRBJ2-7	TRBD1	many	TRBV5-5	CASSLWVGQGTNEQYF	TGTGCCAGCAGCTTGTGGGTGGGACAGGGTACCAACGAGCAGTACTTC
TRBJ1-2	.	medium-sized	TRBV6-1	CASSYYGGRNGYTF	TGTGCCAGCAGTTATTACGGGGGGCGGAATGGCTACACCTTC
TRBJ2-1	TRBD2	many	TRBV7-9	CASSSTSGLAGKSYNEQFF	TGTGCCAGCAGCTCCACCTCGGGACTAGCGGGAAAGTCCTACAATGAGCAGTTCTTC
TRBJ2-3	TRBD1	few	TRBV2	CALQGELSTDTQYF	TGTGCCCTTCAGGGGGAACTTAGCACAGATACGCAGTATTTT
TRBJ2-7	TRBD2	many	TRBV20-1	CSARVLAGGYEQYF	TGCAGTGCTAGAGTCCTAGCGGGGGGCTACGAGCAGTACTTC
TRBJ2-3	.	.	TRBV7-3	CASSLQGGTDTQYF	TGTGCCAGCAGCTTACAGGGGGGGACAGATACGCAGTATTTT
TRBJ1-2	.	medium-sized	TRBV30	CAWSVLGADGYTF	TGTGCCTGGAGTGTACTAGGGGCGGATGGCTACACCTTC
TRBJ1-3	.	many	TRBV10-2	CASSQPQGNTIYF	TGCGCCAGCAGCCAGCCTCAGGGAAACACCATATATTTT
TRBJ2-3	TRBD1	many	TRBV7-3	CASSPTGTGFGADTQYF	TGTGCCAGCAGCCCAACCGGGACAGGGTTTGGTGCAGATACGCAGTATTTT
TRBJ2-1	.	many	TRBV15	CATRSSTHGRQFF	TGTGCCACCAGATCTAGCACCCACGGACGGCAGTTCTTC
TRBJ1-1	.	few	TRBV6-5	CASSYRHVNTEAFF	TGTGCCAGCAGTTACAGACACGTGAACACTGAAGCTTTCTTT
TRBJ2-7	.	.	TRBV11-2	CASSLVRKRYYEQYF	TGTGCCAGCAGCTTAGTGCGGAAGAGATACTACGAGCAGTACTTC
TRBJ2-2	TRBD1	.	TRBV29-1	CSVPGTGFLDNTGELSF	TGCAGCGTGCCCGGGACAGGGTTCCTCGATAACACCGGGGAGCTGTCTTTT
TRBJ2-7	TRBD1	many	TRBV5-1	CASSWQGQGNEQYF	TGCGCCAGCAGCTGGCAGGGACAGGGCAACGAGCAGTACTTC
TRBJ1-2	.	many	TRBV20-1	CSAGVNYGYTF	TGCAGTGCAGGGGTCAACTATGGCTACACCTTC
TRBJ1-1	.	.	TRBV6-1	CASKGAGENTEAFF	TGTGCCAGCAAAGGGGCGGGGGAGAACACTGAAGCTTTCTTT
TRBJ2-5	.	few	TRBV6-1	CASSSAHRVQETQYF	TGTGCCAGCAGTTCAGCCCACAGGGTTCAAGAGACCCAGTACTTC
TRBJ2-7	.	medium-sized	TRBV28	CASSLVGLGYEQYF	TGTGCCAGCAGTTTAGTGGGACTGGGGTACGAGCAGTACTTC
TRBJ1-5	.	many	TRBV18	CASSPLRGRSNQPQHF	TGTGCCAGCTCACCCCTGCGGGGCCGTAGCAATCAGCCCCAGCATTTT